Listed below are T cell receptor beta chains from one sample, sequenced in a study of blood T cell repertoires in COVID-19. Some clones are missing from TCRdb's copy, which holds only in-frame ones; the method was immunoSEQ multiplex PCR. The profile shows some 160,000 clones, approximately 91% of them singletons. Sequencing was done on a sample of peripheral blood. All receptors derive from a man aged 18-30 years with acute or convalescent COVID-19. CDR3s include the opening cysteine and the closing phenylalanine or tryptophan. A D gene is named only where the DNA matches it firmly. Clone size is shown for a subset of rows, as once, few, many or a class of expanded clone.

J gene: TRBJ2-1
clone size: once
D gene: TRBD1
V gene: TRBV6-5
CDR3 protein: CASSYHLGQGEFF
CDR3 DNA: TGTGCCAGCAGTTACCACCTGGGACAGGGGGAGTTCTTC

J gene: TRBJ2-7
clone size: .
D gene: TRBD2
V gene: TRBV18
CDR3 protein: CASSPSAGGFDEQYF
CDR3 DNA: TGTGCCAGCTCACCATCAGCGGGAGGGTTCGACGAGCAGTACTTC

J gene: TRBJ1-1
clone size: .
D gene: .
V gene: TRBV7-2
CDR3 protein: CASSLYGGTEAFF
CDR3 DNA: TGTGCCAGCAGCTTATACGGGGGAACTGAAGCTTTCTTT

J gene: TRBJ2-7
clone size: .
D gene: .
V gene: TRBV30
CDR3 protein: CACARGSYEQYF
CDR3 DNA: TGTGCCTGCGCCCGAGGCAGCTACGAGCAGTACTTC

J gene: TRBJ2-1
clone size: .
D gene: TRBD2
V gene: TRBV19
CDR3 protein: CASSIGLAGGDEQFF
CDR3 DNA: TGTGCCAGTAGTATAGGACTAGCGGGCGGCGATGAGCAGTTCTTC

J gene: TRBJ2-1
clone size: .
D gene: TRBD2
V gene: TRBV12-3/TRBV12-4
CDR3 protein: CASSLGGAGGPFF
CDR3 DNA: TGTGCCAGCAGTTTAGGTGGAGCGGGGGGCCCGTTCTTC

J gene: TRBJ2-7
clone size: .
D gene: TRBD1
V gene: TRBV12-3/TRBV12-4
CDR3 protein: CASSPRQGYEQYF
CDR3 DNA: TGTGCCAGCAGTCCGAGACAGGGCTACGAGCAGTACTTC

J gene: TRBJ2-3
clone size: .
D gene: .
V gene: TRBV3-1/TRBV3-2
CDR3 protein: CASSQGKRRSTDTQYF
CDR3 DNA: TGTGCCAGCAGCCAAGGAAAGAGAAGAAGCACAGATACGCAGTATTTT

J gene: TRBJ2-3
clone size: once
D gene: TRBD2
V gene: TRBV3-1/TRBV3-2
CDR3 protein: CASSQRAGGPSLTDTQYF
CDR3 DNA: TGTGCCAGCAGCCAGAGAGCGGGGGGCCCGTCCCTCACGGATACGCAGTATTTT

J gene: TRBJ1-5
clone size: .
D gene: TRBD1
V gene: TRBV24-1
CDR3 protein: CATDGYPGQGSYSNQPQHF
CDR3 DNA: TGTGCCACCGATGGGTATCCGGGACAGGGCTCATATAGCAATCAGCCCCAGCATTTT

J gene: TRBJ1-2
clone size: .
D gene: .
V gene: TRBV30
CDR3 protein: CAWSVPMKLRGYGYTF
CDR3 DNA: TGTGCCTGGAGTGTACCGATGAAGTTGAGGGGGTATGGCTACACCTTC

J gene: TRBJ1-2
clone size: .
D gene: .
V gene: TRBV18
CDR3 protein: CASSPENLGGYGYTF
CDR3 DNA: TGTGCCAGCTCACCAGAGAATCTAGGGGGCTATGGCTACACCTTC